The sequence of this TCR beta chain was determined in a study of cytomegalovirus exposure and HLA in healthy donors. Likely unrecorded immune exposures existed in these nominally healthy donors. The primer mix had 60 Vbeta and 13 Jbeta primers. Using immunoSEQ multiplex PCR, the repertoire was profiled, and TCRdb retains in-frame clones only, with some absent. The sample contains hundreds of thousands of clones, about 80% of which appear only once. The CDR3 spans 16 residues. Germline CDR1 reads SGHDT; CDR2 reads YYEEEE. Trimming removed 0 bases at V and 0 bases at J, with 10 bases between. This rearrangement joins TRBV5-6 to TRBJ1-5; no clear D gene. The source is a woman between 40 and 55 years old in good health and CMV-seronegative. The sequenced sample was PBMCs. The CDR3 region is CASSLGSGDSNQPQHF. As DNA, the CDR3 is TGTGCCAGCAGCTTGGGGAGCGGGGATAGCAATCAGCCCCAGCATTTT.